Only one count was recorded for the clone carrying this T cell receptor beta chain. What it binds is not known. TCRB transcripts that were expressed got sequenced, as all of the isolated RNA had been reverse transcribed. Data came from immunoSEQ multiplex PCR; TCRdb stores just in-frame clones and leaves some out. The sample lists about 620,000 clones, around 15% seen once, with about 0.097% in the top ten. Sorting that relied on CD45RO/CCR7/CD25/CD127/CD95/CD27 yielded CD4+ naive, central memory, regulatory and stem cell-like memory cells. V trimming: 0 bases; J trimming: 4 bases; junction bases outside the gene matches: 8. This CDR3 has 17 amino acids. Germline lookup yields CDR1 LGHNA and CDR2 YSLEER. This sample stems from a study of beta chain features in type 1 diabetes. Background on the study: Patients did not differ from healthy donors in age, gender or cell yield. Findings of the study overall: Researchers cautioned that cDNA sequencing could over-represent cells with high TCR expression.

The chain has TRBV4-3 and TRBJ2-2; 7 positions match TRBD1. This clonotype originated in a man aged 18 to 30 in good health. Specimen: naive CD4+ T cells from blood. The CDR3, as DNA: TGCGCCAGCAGCCAAGATTACCCGCGACAGGGCACCGGGGAGCTGTTTTTT. It codes for CASSQDYPRQGTGELFF.